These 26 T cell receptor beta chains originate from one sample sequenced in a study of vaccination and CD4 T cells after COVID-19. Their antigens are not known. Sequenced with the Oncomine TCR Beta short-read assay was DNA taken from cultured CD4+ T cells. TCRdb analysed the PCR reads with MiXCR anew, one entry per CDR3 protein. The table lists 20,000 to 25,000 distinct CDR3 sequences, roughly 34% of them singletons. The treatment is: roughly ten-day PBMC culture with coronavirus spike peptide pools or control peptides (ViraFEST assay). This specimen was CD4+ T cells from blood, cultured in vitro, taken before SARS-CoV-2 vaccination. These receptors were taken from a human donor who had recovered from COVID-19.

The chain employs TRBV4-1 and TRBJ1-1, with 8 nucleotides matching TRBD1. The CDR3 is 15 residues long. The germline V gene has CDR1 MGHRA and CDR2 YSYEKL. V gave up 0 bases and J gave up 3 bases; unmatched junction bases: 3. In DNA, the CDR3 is TGCGCCAGCAGCCAAGAAGTGACAGGGGACACTGAAGCTTTCTTT. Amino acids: CASSQEVTGDTEAFF.

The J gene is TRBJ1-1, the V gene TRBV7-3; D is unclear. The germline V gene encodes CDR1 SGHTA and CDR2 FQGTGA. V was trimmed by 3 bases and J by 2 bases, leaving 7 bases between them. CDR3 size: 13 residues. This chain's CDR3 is CASSFQLNTEAFF. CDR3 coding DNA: TGTGCCAGCAGCTTTCAACTAAACACTGAAGCTTTCTTT. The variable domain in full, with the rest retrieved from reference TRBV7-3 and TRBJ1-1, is GAGVSQTPSNKVTEKGKYVELRCDPISGHTALYWYRQSLGQGPEFLIYFQGTGAADDSGLPNDRFFAVRPEGSVSTLKIQRTERGDSAVYLCASSFQLNTEAFFGQGTRLTVV.

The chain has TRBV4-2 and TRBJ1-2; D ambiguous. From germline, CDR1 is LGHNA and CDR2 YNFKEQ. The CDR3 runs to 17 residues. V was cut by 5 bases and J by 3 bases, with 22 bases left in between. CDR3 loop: CASSEVGLDRQHYGYTF. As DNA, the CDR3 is TGTGCCAGCAGCGAAGTGGGCCTGGACCGTCAGCACTATGGCTACACCTTC.

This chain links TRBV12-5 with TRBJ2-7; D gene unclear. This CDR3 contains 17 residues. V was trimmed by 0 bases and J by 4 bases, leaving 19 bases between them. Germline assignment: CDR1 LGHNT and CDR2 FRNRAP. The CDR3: CASGLVGFGQVLYEQYF. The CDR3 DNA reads TGTGCTAGTGGTTTGGTGGGGTTTGGGCAGGTCCTATACGAGCAGTACTTC. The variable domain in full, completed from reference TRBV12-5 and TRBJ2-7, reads DARVTQTPRHKVTEMGQEVTMRCQPILGHNTVFWYRQTMMQGLELLAYFRNRAPLDDSGMPKDRFSAEMPDATLATLKIQPSEPRDSAVYFCASGLVGFGQVLYEQYFGPGTRLTVT.

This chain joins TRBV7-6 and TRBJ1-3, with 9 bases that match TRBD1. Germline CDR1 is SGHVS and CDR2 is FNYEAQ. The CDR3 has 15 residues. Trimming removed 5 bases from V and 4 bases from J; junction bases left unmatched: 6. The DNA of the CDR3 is TGTGCCAGCAGCGTCCGGACAGGGGCAGGAAACACCATATATTTT. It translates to CASSVRTGAGNTIYF. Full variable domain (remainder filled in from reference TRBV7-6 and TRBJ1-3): GAGVSQSPRYKVTKRGQDVALRCDPISGHVSLYWYRQALGQGPEFLTYFNYEAQQDKSGLPNDRFSAERPEGSISTLTIQRTEQRDSAMYRCASSVRTGAGNTIYFGEGSWLTVV.

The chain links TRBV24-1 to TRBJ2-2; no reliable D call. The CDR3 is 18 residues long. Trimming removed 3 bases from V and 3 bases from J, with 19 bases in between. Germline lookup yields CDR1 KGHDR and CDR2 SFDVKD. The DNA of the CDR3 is TGTGCCACCAGTGATCCATCGTTAAGGTCTCAACACACCGGGGAGCTGTTTTTT. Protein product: CATSDPSLRSQHTGELFF.

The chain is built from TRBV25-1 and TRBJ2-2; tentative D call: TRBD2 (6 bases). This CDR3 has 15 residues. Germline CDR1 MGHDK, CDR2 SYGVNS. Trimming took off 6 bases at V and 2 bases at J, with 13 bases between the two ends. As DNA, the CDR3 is TGTGCCAGCAGGGCGGGGAGACGTAACACCGGGGAGCTGTTTTTT. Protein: CASRAGRRNTGELFF.

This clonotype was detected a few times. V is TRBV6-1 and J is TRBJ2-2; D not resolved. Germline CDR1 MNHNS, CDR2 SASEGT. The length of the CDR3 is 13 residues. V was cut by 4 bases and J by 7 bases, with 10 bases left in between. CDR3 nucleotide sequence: TGTGCCAGCAGTGGCCGAATGCTCGGGGAGCTGTTTTTT. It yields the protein CASSGRMLGELFF.

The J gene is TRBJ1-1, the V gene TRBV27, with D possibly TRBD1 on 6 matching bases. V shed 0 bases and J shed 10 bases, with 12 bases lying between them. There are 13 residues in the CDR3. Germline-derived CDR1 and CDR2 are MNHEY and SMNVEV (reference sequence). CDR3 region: CASSLSQGPPAFF. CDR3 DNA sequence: TGTGCCAGCAGTTTATCTCAGGGGCCCCCAGCTTTCTTT.

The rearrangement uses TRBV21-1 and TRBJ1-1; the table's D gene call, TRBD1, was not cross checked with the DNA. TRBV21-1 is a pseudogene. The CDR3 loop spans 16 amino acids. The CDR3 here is CASTQPGRGPGTEAFF. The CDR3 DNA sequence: TGTGCCAGCACTCAACCGGGCAGGGGGCCGGGCACTGAAGCTTTCTTT.

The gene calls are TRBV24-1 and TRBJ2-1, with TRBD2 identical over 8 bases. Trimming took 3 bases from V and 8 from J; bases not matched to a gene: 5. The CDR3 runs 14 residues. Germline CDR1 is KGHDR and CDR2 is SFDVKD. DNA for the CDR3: TGTGCCACCAGTGATCGGACTAGCTCGGATGAGCAGTTCTTC. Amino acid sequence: CATSDRTSSDEQFF.

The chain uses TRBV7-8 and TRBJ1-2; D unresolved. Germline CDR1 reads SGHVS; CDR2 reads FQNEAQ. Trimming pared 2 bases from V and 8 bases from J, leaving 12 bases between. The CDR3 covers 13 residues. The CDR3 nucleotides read TGTGCCAGCAGCTTATTTCGCGAGGGCGGCTACACCTTC. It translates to CASSLFREGGYTF.

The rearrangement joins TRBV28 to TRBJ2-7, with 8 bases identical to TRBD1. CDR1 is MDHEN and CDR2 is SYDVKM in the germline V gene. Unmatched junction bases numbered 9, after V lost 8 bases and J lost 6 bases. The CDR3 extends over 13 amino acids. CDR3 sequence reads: CASWETGEFEQYF. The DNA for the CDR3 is TGTGCCAGCTGGGAGACAGGGGAATTCGAGCAGTACTTC.

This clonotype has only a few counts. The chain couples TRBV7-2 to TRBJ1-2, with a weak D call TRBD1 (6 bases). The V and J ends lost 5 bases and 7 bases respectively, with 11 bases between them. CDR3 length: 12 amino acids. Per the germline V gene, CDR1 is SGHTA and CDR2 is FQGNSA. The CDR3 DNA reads TGTGCCAGCAGCCCAGACAGGAGTGGCTACACCTTC. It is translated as CASSPDRSGYTF.

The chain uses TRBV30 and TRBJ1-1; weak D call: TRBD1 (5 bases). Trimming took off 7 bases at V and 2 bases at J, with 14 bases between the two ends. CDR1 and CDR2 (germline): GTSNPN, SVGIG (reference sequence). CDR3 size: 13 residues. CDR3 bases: TGTGCCTTCACGACAGTTCTAAACACTGAAGCTTTCTTT. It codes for CAFTTVLNTEAFF. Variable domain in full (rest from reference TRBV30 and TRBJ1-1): SQTIHQWPATLVQPVGSPLSLECTVEGTSNPNLYWYRQAAGRGLQLLFYSVGIGQISSEVPQNLSASRPQDRQFILSSKKLLLSDSGFYLCAFTTVLNTEAFFGQGTRLTVV.

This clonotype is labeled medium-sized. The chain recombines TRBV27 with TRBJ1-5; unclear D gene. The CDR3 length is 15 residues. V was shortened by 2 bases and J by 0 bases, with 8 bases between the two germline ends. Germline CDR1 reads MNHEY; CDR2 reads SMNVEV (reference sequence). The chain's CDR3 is CASSLGSGSNQPQHF. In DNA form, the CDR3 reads TGTGCCAGCAGTTTAGGTTCGGGTAGCAATCAGCCCCAGCATTTT.

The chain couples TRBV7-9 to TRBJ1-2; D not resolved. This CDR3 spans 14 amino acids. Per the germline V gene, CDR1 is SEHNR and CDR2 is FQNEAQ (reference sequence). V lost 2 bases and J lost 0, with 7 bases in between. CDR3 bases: TGTGCCAGCAGCTTAACTCTCTCTAACTATGGCTACACCTTC. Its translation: CASSLTLSNYGYTF.

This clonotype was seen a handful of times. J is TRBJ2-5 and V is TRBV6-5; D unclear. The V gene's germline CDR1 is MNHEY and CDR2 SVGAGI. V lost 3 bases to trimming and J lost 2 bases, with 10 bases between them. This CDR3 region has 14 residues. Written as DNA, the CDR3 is TGTGCCAGCAGTTATCTTTCTGTGCAAGAGACCCAGTACTTC. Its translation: CASSYLSVQETQYF.

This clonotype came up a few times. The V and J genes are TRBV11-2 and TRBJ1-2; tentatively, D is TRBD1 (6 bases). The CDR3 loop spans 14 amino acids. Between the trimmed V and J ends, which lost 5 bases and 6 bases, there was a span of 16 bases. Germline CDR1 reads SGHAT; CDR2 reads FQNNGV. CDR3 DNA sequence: TGTGCCAGCAGCCGCACGGACAGAGGGCATGGCTACACCTTC. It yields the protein CASSRTDRGHGYTF.

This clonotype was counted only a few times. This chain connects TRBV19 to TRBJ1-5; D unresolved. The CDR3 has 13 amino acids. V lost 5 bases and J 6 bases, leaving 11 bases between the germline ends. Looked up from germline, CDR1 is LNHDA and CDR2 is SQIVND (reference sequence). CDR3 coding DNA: TGTGCCAGTAGTTGGTCGGTAAGTCAGCCCCAGCATTTT. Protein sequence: CASSWSVSQPQHF.

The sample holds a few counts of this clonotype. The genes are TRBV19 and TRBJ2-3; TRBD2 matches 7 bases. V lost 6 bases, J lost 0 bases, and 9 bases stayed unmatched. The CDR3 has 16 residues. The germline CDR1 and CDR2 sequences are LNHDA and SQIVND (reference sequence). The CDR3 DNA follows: TGTGCCAGTAGGTATCGAGCGGGAAGTAGCACAGATACGCAGTATTTT. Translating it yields CASRYRAGSSTDTQYF. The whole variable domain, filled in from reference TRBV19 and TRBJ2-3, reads DGGITQSPKYLFRKEGQNVTLSCEQNLNHDAMYWYRQDPGQGLRLIYYSQIVNDFQKGDIAEGYSVSREKKESFPLTVTSAQKNPTAFYLCASRYRAGSSTDTQYFGPGTRLTVL.

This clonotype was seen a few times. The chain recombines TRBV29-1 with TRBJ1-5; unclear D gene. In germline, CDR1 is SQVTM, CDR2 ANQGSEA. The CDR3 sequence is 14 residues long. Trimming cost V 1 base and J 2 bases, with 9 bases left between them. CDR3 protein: CSVEVGGGNQPQHF. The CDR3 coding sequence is TGCAGCGTTGAAGTTGGCGGGGGCAATCAGCCCCAGCATTTT.

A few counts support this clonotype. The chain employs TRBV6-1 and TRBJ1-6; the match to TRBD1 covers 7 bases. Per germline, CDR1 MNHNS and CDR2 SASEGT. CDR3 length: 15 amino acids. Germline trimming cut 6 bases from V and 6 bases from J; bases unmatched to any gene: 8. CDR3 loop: CASRKNRGFNSPLHF. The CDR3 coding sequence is TGTGCCAGCAGAAAAAACAGGGGCTTTAATTCACCCCTCCACTTT.

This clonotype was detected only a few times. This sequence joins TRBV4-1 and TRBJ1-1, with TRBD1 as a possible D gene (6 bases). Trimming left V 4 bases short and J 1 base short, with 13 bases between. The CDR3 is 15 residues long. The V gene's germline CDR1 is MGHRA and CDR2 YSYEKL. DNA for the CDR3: TGCGCCAGCAGCCGGGGGCAGTTGGGGAACACTGAAGCTTTCTTT. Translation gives CASSRGQLGNTEAFF.

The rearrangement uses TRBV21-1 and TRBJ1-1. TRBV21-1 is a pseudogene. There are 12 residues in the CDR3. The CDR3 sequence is CASSNRRVWAFF. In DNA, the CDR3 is TGTGCCAGCAGCAATCGGAGGGTTTGGGCTTTCTTT.

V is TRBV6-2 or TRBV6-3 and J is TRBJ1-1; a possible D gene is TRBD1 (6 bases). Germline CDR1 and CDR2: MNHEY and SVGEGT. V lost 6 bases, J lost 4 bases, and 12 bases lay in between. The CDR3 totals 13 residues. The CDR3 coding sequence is TGTGCCAGCAGATTTAAGGGGGGCACTGAAGCTTTCTTT. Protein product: CASRFKGGTEAFF.